The clone carrying this TCR beta chain was detected many times. Its antigen is not known. The data were obtained in a study of early T cells in non-severe SARS-CoV-2 infection. Study findings and constraints: VDJdb matching skewed toward anti-spike CD8 responses, missing private and CD4 specificities.

V was pared by 3 bases and J by 5 bases, with 4 bases between. This CDR3 contains 11 residues. CDR1 is KGHSH, CDR2 LQKENI, per germline. TCRdb recomputed calls from the 5' RACE reads with MiXCR, one row per CDR3 protein. In the table there are around 33,000 distinct CDR3 sequences, approximately 6.9% of which are singletons. The sequence was obtained from an adult who was a healthcare worker with PCR-confirmed SARS-CoV-2 infection or an uninfected control (not recorded which). The sequenced sample consisted of whole blood. This chain links TRBV18 with TRBJ2-5; D gene uncertain. The CDR3 is CASSPSETQYF. In DNA form, the CDR3 reads TGTGCCAGCTCACCCTCCGAGACCCAGTACTTC.